This T cell receptor beta chain is from a study of post-analysis software for immune sequencing data (dated by TCRdb to about 2015). At the level of the whole study: Relapsing-remitting, secondary progressive and progressive-relapsing multiple sclerosis were recorded as disease courses, and subtype annotation was lacking for some patients. The multiple sclerosis patient repertoires were compared with under 13 previously published healthy control repertoires from donors aged roughly 6 to 25 years. A subset of samples was prepared in parallel using single-end sample barcoding, then pooled and co-amplified after Illumina adapter ligation.

The investigation overall reported the following: Normalized Chao1 diversity was significantly lower in multiple sclerosis patients than controls, suggesting substantial peripheral T-cell clonal expansion. Patients showed significantly higher frequencies than controls for five TRBV segments, among them TRBV5-6, TRBV5-1 and TRBV20-1. The control group was slightly older than the multiple sclerosis patient group. Strong co-clustering of samples prepared in the same batch was shown by direct clustering with F measure, prompting a batch-effect correction.

V was cut back by 6 bases and J by 2 bases, leaving a gap of 17 bases between them. From cysteine to phenylalanine, the CDR3 is 15 amino acids long. The only DNA kept is the CDR3, 45 bases in frame from the first base. This clonotype was seen a few times. Its antigen is currently not known. Per-base qualities were not stored, and no clone one base away is much larger. Library preparation used PCR. Sequencing relied on an Illumina HiSeq 2500. To reduce PCR and sequencing biases, unique molecular identifiers were built into the TCR beta cDNA libraries. Every 1 to 10 million input T cells yielded approximately 500,000 cDNA molecules, meaning each molecule approximated one T cell. The patient libraries were prepared and sequenced with the same protocol used for the earlier healthy control dataset. Within a given batch, samples were prepared together, multiplexed and sequenced on the same HiSeq lane. As for the authors' bioinformatics: MIGEC was used to process the raw barcoded reads, and molecular identifier groups with only a single read were discarded before consensus assembly and CDR3 extraction. Clonotype tables were post-analysed with VDJtools, and diversity was normalized by down-sampling all datasets to the smallest sample size. In repertoire overlap clustering, CDR3 amino acid sequences, but not nucleotide sequences, were matched to correct batch-related cross-sample contamination. The public reads were reanalyzed by TCRdb: fastp trimming at Q25, MiXCR alignment, in-frame beta chains only. Each CDR3 protein appears once, grouped with its most common genes and DNA. The V and J calls here are based on TCRdb, not the publication. The sample includes about 560,000 distinct CDR3 sequences, with around 44% observed a single time. Clones ranked in the top ten supply more than 1.5% of the sample.

TCR beta repertoires were profiled from peripheral blood of 13 young patients with multiple sclerosis to demonstrate the VDJtools post-analysis software. Multiple sclerosis patients were children and adolescents aged about 6 to 16 years. The clonotype was recovered from a girl aged 5-17 years with multiple sclerosis. The chain couples TRBV12-3 or TRBV12-4 to TRBJ2-7; the best D guess is TRBD2, with 6 bases matching. The sequenced material came from blood. The sequenced DNA: TGTGCCAGCAGACAAGCCGAGGGACTCACCTACGAGCAGTACTTC. Its translation reads: CASRQAEGLTYEQYF.